A single TCR beta chain is shown here with its context. The assay was immunoSEQ multiplex PCR, and TCRdb's table has in-frame clones only and misses some. Among around 250,000 clones listed, around 84% were seen once. These data come from a study of blood T cell repertoires in COVID-19. There are 16 residues in the CDR3. The V and J ends lost 6 bases and 7 bases respectively, with 21 bases between them. Germline V gene data show CDR1 as MGHRA and CDR2 as YSYEKL. Sequencing was performed on PBMCs or T cells enriched from blood (not recorded which). The V call is TRBV4-1, the J call TRBJ2-2; D might be TRBD2 (6 bases). This TCR came from a woman aged 45-59 years who had recovered from COVID-19. CDR3 nucleotide sequence: TGCGCCAGCAGTTTATTAGCGGAGGCCCCAGGCGGGGAGCTGTTTTTT. Protein product: CASSLLAEAPGGELFF.